This T cell receptor beta chain stems from a study of T and B cells in COVID-19 patients. Whole-study context: COVID-19 patients gave peripheral blood either during active infection or after recovery. Recovered patients mostly had mild to moderate COVID-19 managed as outpatients. Study-level findings and limits: Active COVID-19 showed highly clonal TRB repertoires; recovery showed diversity and richness above healthy donors. Blood from mildly ill patients while symptomatic, and early samples from severe cases, were scarce.

The CDR3 extends over 14 amino acids. TRB rearrangements were amplified by multiplex PCR with BIOMED2 TRB-A/B primers. TCRdb analysed the multiplex PCR reads with MiXCR anew, one entry per CDR3 protein. The data show 7,000 to 8,500 distinct CDR3 sequences, roughly 26% seen once. This clonotype was recorded once. The antigen remains undetermined. From blood, roughly 250-550 ng of genomic DNA served as TRB template. The TCR was taken from a human donor who had recovered from COVID-19. V usage is TRBV21-1 and J usage is TRBJ2-7. TRBV21-1 is an annotated pseudogene. The sample comprised blood. The CDR3 reads CASSKDRNSYEQYF. The CDR3, as DNA: TGTGCCAGCAGCAAAGACAGGAACTCCTACGAGCAGTACTTC.